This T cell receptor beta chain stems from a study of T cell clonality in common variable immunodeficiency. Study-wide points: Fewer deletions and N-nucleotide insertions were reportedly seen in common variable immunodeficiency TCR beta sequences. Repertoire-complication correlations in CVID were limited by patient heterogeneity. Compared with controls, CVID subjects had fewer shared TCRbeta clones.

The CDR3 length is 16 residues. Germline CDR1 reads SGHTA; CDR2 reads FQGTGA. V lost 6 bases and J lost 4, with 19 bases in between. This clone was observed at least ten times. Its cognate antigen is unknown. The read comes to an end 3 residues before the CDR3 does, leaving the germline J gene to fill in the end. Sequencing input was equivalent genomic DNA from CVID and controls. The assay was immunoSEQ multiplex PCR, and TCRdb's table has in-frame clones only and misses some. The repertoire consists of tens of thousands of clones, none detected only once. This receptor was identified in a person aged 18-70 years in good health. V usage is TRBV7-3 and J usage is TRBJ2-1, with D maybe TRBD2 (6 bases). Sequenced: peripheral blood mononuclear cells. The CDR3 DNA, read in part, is TGTGCCAGCAGTCATTCGGGGGTCTCGGGTTACAATGAG. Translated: CASSHSGVSGYNE. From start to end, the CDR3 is CASSHSGVSGYNEQFF.